The clone carrying this T cell receptor (beta chain) was seen only a few times. The antigen remains unidentified. This sample is part of a study of T-cell reconstitution after alpha-beta-depleted transplantation in children. Study findings and constraints: T-cell counts and diversity at one year following transplant were attributed mainly to newly produced T cells. The high TCRbeta diversity at day 60 in some patients came from surviving recipient T cells and thymic progenitors.

A library of TCRbeta sequences, prepared with unique molecular identifiers, was generated. TCRdb passed the PCR reads through MiXCR, listing each CDR3 protein once. The sample contains 200,000 or so distinct CDR3 sequences, roughly 9.1% of which appear only once. The V and J ends lost 5 bases and 3 bases respectively, with 15 bases between them. Germline CDR1 reads SGHRS; CDR2 reads YFSETQ. The CDR3 runs 14 residues. The specimen comprised PBMCs, mostly from graft donor cells, sampled 360 days after TCRalphabeta/CD19-depleted stem cell transplant. The receptor was isolated from a male patient aged 2 to 9 who had a stem cell transplant for acute myeloid leukemia, so the T cells may come from the graft donor. The chain recombines TRBV5-1 with TRBJ2-7; no definite D call. The CDR3 coding sequence is TGCGCCAGCAGTACGAGTTCAGGATACTACGAGCAGTACTTC. Its translation: CASSTSSGYYEQYF.